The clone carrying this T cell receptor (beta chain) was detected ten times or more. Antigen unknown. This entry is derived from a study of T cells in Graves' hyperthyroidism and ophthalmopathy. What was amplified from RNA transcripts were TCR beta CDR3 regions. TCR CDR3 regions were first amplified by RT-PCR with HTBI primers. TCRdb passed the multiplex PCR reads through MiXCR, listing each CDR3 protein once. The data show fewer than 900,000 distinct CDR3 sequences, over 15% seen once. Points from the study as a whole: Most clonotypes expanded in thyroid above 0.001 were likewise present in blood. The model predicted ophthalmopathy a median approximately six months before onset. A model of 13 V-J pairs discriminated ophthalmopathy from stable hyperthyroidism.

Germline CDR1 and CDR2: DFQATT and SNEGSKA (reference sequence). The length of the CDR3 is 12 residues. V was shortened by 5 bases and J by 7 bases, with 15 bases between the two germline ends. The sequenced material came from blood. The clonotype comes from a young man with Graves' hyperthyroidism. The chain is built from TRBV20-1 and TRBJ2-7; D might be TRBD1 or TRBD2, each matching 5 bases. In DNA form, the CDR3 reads TGCAGTGCTTCTCTCGGGGCGGGTGAGCAGTACTTC. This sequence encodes CSASLGAGEQYF.